Listed below are T cell receptor beta chains from one sample, sequenced in a study of T cell responses to AZD1222 COVID-19 vaccine. Method: immunoSEQ multiplex PCR; TCRdb's copy keeps in-frame clones and lacks some. Altogether roughly 150,000 clones are present, more than 75% being singletons, with the ten largest covering 4.5% to 6.5%. The sequenced sample was peripheral blood, obtained on day 0 of AZD1222 vaccination. The receptors stem from an adult in good health. The CDR3 runs from the conserved cysteine through the conserved F or W. D genes are given only for firm matches. The size of a clone is reported for some rows only, either as once, few or many, or as a class for expanded clones.

clone_size: -; v_call: TRBV28; j_call: TRBJ2-5; d_call: -; cdr3_nt: TGTGCCAGCAGTTCAACCCAGGCCCAGTACTTC; cdr3_aa: CASSSTQAQYF
clone_size: few; v_call: TRBV20-1; j_call: TRBJ2-1; d_call: TRBD2; cdr3_nt: TGCAGTGCTAGTGCTAGCGGGAGAGTCGGGTCCTACAATGAGCAGTTCTTC; cdr3_aa: CSASASGRVGSYNEQFF
clone_size: -; v_call: TRBV5-1; j_call: TRBJ2-7; d_call: TRBD1; cdr3_nt: TGCGCCAGCACCGGACAGGGTTCCCACGAGCAGTACTTC; cdr3_aa: CASTGQGSHEQYF
clone_size: -; v_call: TRBV7-9; j_call: TRBJ2-7; d_call: TRBD1; cdr3_nt: TGTGCCAGCAGGTTTACCGGGACAGATTCCTACGAGCAGTACTTC; cdr3_aa: CASRFTGTDSYEQYF
clone_size: -; v_call: TRBV7-3; j_call: TRBJ2-1; d_call: TRBD2; cdr3_nt: TGTGCCAGCAGCTTGGGAACGGGGGTGGCGGGAGTGTACAATGAGCAGTTCTTC; cdr3_aa: CASSLGTGVAGVYNEQFF
clone_size: once; v_call: TRBV6-5; j_call: TRBJ2-7; d_call: TRBD1; cdr3_nt: TGTGCCAGCACCTCTCCGGGGGACAGGGACTACGAGCAGTACTTC; cdr3_aa: CASTSPGDRDYEQYF
clone_size: -; v_call: TRBV19; j_call: TRBJ2-7; d_call: -; cdr3_nt: TGTGCCAGTAGAGGACAGACCTACGAGCAGTACTTC; cdr3_aa: CASRGQTYEQYF
clone_size: once; v_call: TRBV6-5; j_call: TRBJ1-6; d_call: TRBD1; cdr3_nt: TGTGCCAGCAGTTACCCGGACAGGGAGGATTCACCCCTCCACTTT; cdr3_aa: CASSYPDREDSPLHF
clone_size: once; v_call: TRBV18; j_call: TRBJ1-3; d_call: TRBD1; cdr3_nt: TGTGCCAGCTCACCCGAGGCAACAGGGGGCATTAAAAACACCATATATTTT; cdr3_aa: CASSPEATGGIKNTIYF
clone_size: -; v_call: TRBV13; j_call: TRBJ2-1; d_call: TRBD2; cdr3_nt: TGTGCCAGCAGCTTGGGGAGGGTCCCCAAGCAGTTCTTC; cdr3_aa: CASSLGRVPKQFF
clone_size: -; v_call: TRBV6-1; j_call: TRBJ1-1; d_call: -; cdr3_nt: TGTGCCAGCAGTGAAAGGAACACTGAAGCTTTCTTT; cdr3_aa: CASSERNTEAFF
clone_size: -; v_call: TRBV4-3; j_call: TRBJ2-3; d_call: TRBD2; cdr3_nt: TGCGCCAGCAGCCAACTTAGCGGGAGAGGAGATACGCAGTATTTT; cdr3_aa: CASSQLSGRGDTQYF
clone_size: -; v_call: TRBV6-5; j_call: TRBJ2-1; d_call: TRBD2; cdr3_nt: TGTGCCAGCAGTTTCGCGGGAGTCTACAATGAGCAGTTCTTC; cdr3_aa: CASSFAGVYNEQFF
clone_size: -; v_call: TRBV4-3; j_call: TRBJ2-7; d_call: TRBD1; cdr3_nt: TGCGCCAGCAGCCAAGAACAGGGGGCATTTTACGAGCAGTACTTC; cdr3_aa: CASSQEQGAFYEQYF
clone_size: -; v_call: TRBV6-2/TRBV6-3; j_call: TRBJ1-1; d_call: -; cdr3_nt: TGTGCCAGCAGTTACTGGTCCCTCGGGGACACTGAAGCTTTCTTT; cdr3_aa: CASSYWSLGDTEAFF
clone_size: -; v_call: TRBV7-7; j_call: TRBJ2-5; d_call: -; cdr3_nt: TGTGCTAGCAGCTTCAGCGAGACCGGGACCCAGTACTTC; cdr3_aa: CASSFSETGTQYF
clone_size: -; v_call: TRBV4-3; j_call: TRBJ2-3; d_call: -; cdr3_nt: TGCGCCAGCAGCCCCGCTAGCGGCACAGATACGCAGTATTTT; cdr3_aa: CASSPASGTDTQYF
clone_size: -; v_call: TRBV28; j_call: TRBJ1-6; d_call: -; cdr3_nt: TGTGCCAGCAGTTTAATCGGGGGCAATTCACCCCTCCACTTT; cdr3_aa: CASSLIGGNSPLHF
clone_size: -; v_call: TRBV28; j_call: TRBJ2-7; d_call: TRBD1; cdr3_nt: TGTGCCAGCAGTAAGGGACAGTCCCGCCACGAGCAGTACTTC; cdr3_aa: CASSKGQSRHEQYF
clone_size: -; v_call: TRBV5-4; j_call: TRBJ2-1; d_call: -; cdr3_nt: TGTGCCAGCGGCGCGAAACTACGCAGCGATGAGCAGTTCTTC; cdr3_aa: CASGAKLRSDEQFF
clone_size: -; v_call: TRBV27; j_call: TRBJ2-1; d_call: -; cdr3_nt: TGTGCCAGCAGTTTAGAGGCTAGCGACCACTCCTACAATGAGCAGTTCTTC; cdr3_aa: CASSLEASDHSYNEQFF
clone_size: once; v_call: TRBV28; j_call: TRBJ1-2; d_call: -; cdr3_nt: TGTGCCAGCAGTTTTCCGGGGGCGGTTTATGGCTACACCTTC; cdr3_aa: CASSFPGAVYGYTF
clone_size: -; v_call: TRBV7-2; j_call: TRBJ1-5; d_call: -; cdr3_nt: TGTGCCAGCAGCTTAGAGTCAAATCAGCCCCAGCATTTT; cdr3_aa: CASSLESNQPQHF
clone_size: few; v_call: TRBV19; j_call: TRBJ2-1; d_call: -; cdr3_nt: TGTGCCAGTACCCCGGTCAGCGGGCCCTTCAATGAGCAGTTCTTC; cdr3_aa: CASTPVSGPFNEQFF
clone_size: -; v_call: TRBV12-3/TRBV12-4; j_call: TRBJ1-5; d_call: -; cdr3_nt: TGTGCCAGCAGTCCCGGCGAAAGACAGCCCCAGCATTTT; cdr3_aa: CASSPGERQPQHF
clone_size: -; v_call: TRBV9; j_call: TRBJ2-1; d_call: TRBD2; cdr3_nt: TGTGCCAGCAGCGTAGGGGAGCGGGATAATGAGCAGTTCTTC; cdr3_aa: CASSVGERDNEQFF
clone_size: -; v_call: TRBV28; j_call: TRBJ1-5; d_call: -; cdr3_nt: TGTGCCAGCAGTCACGGCCGTTATAGCAATCAGCCCCAGCATTTT; cdr3_aa: CASSHGRYSNQPQHF
clone_size: -; v_call: TRBV14; j_call: TRBJ1-1; d_call: TRBD1; cdr3_nt: TGTGCCAGCAGGGCGAGGGGGCGAAGAACTGAAGCTTTCTTT; cdr3_aa: CASRARGRRTEAFF
clone_size: -; v_call: TRBV28; j_call: TRBJ1-5; d_call: -; cdr3_nt: TGTGCCAGCAGTTTCCCAGGCGTGGAGCCCCAGCATTTT; cdr3_aa: CASSFPGVEPQHF